What follows are 2 T cell receptor beta chains derived from one specimen sequenced in a study of blood T cell repertoires in COVID-19. Sequenced by immunoSEQ multiplex PCR; TCRdb stores in-frame clones only, minus some. The sample consists of roughly 500,000 clones, more than 75% of them appearing once. Sequences were obtained from PBMCs or T cells enriched from blood (not recorded which). The receptors were sampled from a woman between 40 and 50 years old who had recovered from COVID-19.

The CDR3, as DNA: TGTGCCAGCAGTCTAGACAGGGGGCGAAGCGAGCAGTACTTC. Protein sequence: CASSLDRGRSEQYF. The chain joins TRBV27 to TRBJ2-7; 10 bases are shared with TRBD1. The CDR3 is made up of 14 amino acids. The germline V gene encodes CDR1 MNHEY and CDR2 SMNVEV (reference sequence). J lost 6 bases, V lost 5 bases, and 7 bases had no gene match.

This sequence joins TRBV18 and TRBJ2-3; tentatively, D is TRBD2 (6 bases). Trimming took 4 bases from V and 5 from J, leaving 13 bases between them. This CDR3 has 14 residues. CDR1 and CDR2 from the germline V gene are KGHSH and LQKENI. This chain's CDR3 is CASSRAGSGDTQYF. As DNA, the CDR3 is TGTGCCAGCTCACGGGCGGGAAGCGGAGATACGCAGTATTTT.